This paragraph covers one T cell receptor beta chain sequence. This sample was taken from a study of T cells in Graves' hyperthyroidism and ophthalmopathy. Amplified TCR beta CDR3 regions derived from RNA transcripts. HTBI primers drove first-round RT-PCR of the TCR CDR3. TCRdb re-derived calls from the multiplex PCR reads in MiXCR, one entry per CDR3 protein. The data show a few hundred thousand distinct CDR3 sequences, around 46% seen once. V shed 0 bases and J shed 3 bases, with 18 bases lying between them. Germline CDR1 and CDR2: GTSNPN and SVGIG (reference sequence). The CDR3 has 16 amino acids. The chain uses TRBV30 and TRBJ2-7, with D possibly being TRBD1 (6 bases). Sequences were obtained from peripheral blood or thyroid tissue (not recorded which). This sequence originates from a woman in her late teens or twenties with Graves' hyperthyroidism. The chain's CDR3 is CAWSVRPYRANYEQYF. The CDR3 nucleotides read TGTGCCTGGAGTGTACGCCCGTACAGGGCCAACTACGAGCAGTACTTC.